Listed here is a single T cell receptor (beta chain). Its specificity is unknown. This sample is part of a study of T cell repertoires in cytomegalovirus infection. Study details: Selected CMV epitopes included recently identified HLA-C-restricted ones as well as well-studied HLA-B-restricted ones. Matching HLA type, along with CMV infection, was indicated by public TCR beta signatures. Study results and limitations: Cumulative frequency (of public TCR beta family members) identified carriers of CMV plus the relevant HLA. Dominating the ex vivo response were HLA-C-restricted CMV-specific TCR beta clonotypes.

Using its own MiXCR run on the reads, TCRdb lists one record per CDR3 protein. Of about 890,000 distinct CDR3 sequences detected, less than 35% appear once; the ten largest clones hold around 15%. The V gene's germline CDR1 is MDHEN and CDR2 SYDVKM. The V end was cut by 8 bases, the J end by 5 bases, with 13 bases between. This CDR3 contains 14 residues. This clonotype was obtained from a human donor in good health (CMV status not recorded). Some clones in this sample may be carry-over from other donors' samples. The sample in question was cultured CD8+ T cells from PBMCs, obtained from culture after CMV antigen stimulation. This chain links TRBV28 with TRBJ1-6; D is ambiguous. The CDR3 DNA sequence: TGTGCCAGCTCCTCGCGAGCCAATAATTCACCCCTCCACTTT. Its protein is CASSSRANNSPLHF.